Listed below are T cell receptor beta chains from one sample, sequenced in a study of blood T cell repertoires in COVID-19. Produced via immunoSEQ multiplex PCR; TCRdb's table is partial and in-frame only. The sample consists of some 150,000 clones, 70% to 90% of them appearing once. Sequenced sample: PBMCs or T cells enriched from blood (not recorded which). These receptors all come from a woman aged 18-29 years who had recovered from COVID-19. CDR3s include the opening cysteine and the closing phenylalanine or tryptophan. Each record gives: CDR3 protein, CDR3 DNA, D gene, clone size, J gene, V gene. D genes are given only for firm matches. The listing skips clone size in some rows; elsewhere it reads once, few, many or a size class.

CASSVTRMGLDEQYF | TGTGCCAGCAGTGTAACCCGGATGGGGCTTGACGAGCAGTACTTC | NA | NA | TRBJ2-7 | TRBV2
CASSLVRGGYNEQFF | TGTGCCAGCAGCTTAGTACGGGGAGGGTACAATGAGCAGTTCTTC | TRBD2 | once | TRBJ2-1 | TRBV7-8
CASSSTSGEETQYF | TGTGCCAGCAGTTCGACTAGCGGTGAAGAGACCCAGTACTTC | TRBD2 | NA | TRBJ2-5 | TRBV27
CASSPAQRASYNEQFF | TGTGCCAGCAGCCCGGCCCAGCGGGCCTCCTACAATGAGCAGTTCTTC | NA | NA | TRBJ2-1 | TRBV4-2
CASSYPGSVIRPQHF | TGTGCCAGCAGTTACCCAGGGTCTGTAATCCGGCCCCAGCATTTT | NA | NA | TRBJ1-5 | TRBV6-2/TRBV6-3
CASSQVSRGSNTGELFF | TGCGCCAGCAGCCAAGTCTCTAGAGGGTCGAACACCGGGGAGCTGTTTTTT | NA | NA | TRBJ2-2 | TRBV4-1
CASSIMVAGDDTQYF | TGTGCCAGTAGTATTATGGTAGCGGGAGACGATACGCAGTATTTT | TRBD2 | NA | TRBJ2-3 | TRBV19
CASMRANEKLFF | TGTGCCAGCATGCGAGCCAATGAAAAACTGTTTTTT | NA | NA | TRBJ1-4 | TRBV6-5
CASSQYGAYEQYF | TGCGCCAGCAGCCAATACGGAGCCTACGAGCAGTACTTC | NA | NA | TRBJ2-7 | TRBV4-1
CASSSTRGPHNEQFF | TGTGCCAGCAGCTCGACTAGAGGGCCCCACAATGAGCAGTTCTTC | NA | NA | TRBJ2-1 | TRBV11-2
CASSWGLAGNYEQYF | TGTGCCAGCAGCTGGGGACTAGCGGGCAACTACGAGCAGTACTTC | TRBD2 | NA | TRBJ2-7 | TRBV5-4
CASSAYGSTVIRVPYEQYF | TGTGCCAGCAGCGCCTACGGGAGCACCGTTATTCGGGTACCCTACGAGCAGTACTTC | NA | NA | TRBJ2-7 | TRBV5-6
CASSRASVANTGELFF | TGTGCCAGCTCACGGGCTAGCGTCGCGAACACCGGGGAGCTGTTTTTT | NA | once | TRBJ2-2 | TRBV18
CASRGSSGAGSYNEQFF | TGTGCCAGCAGGGGCAGCAGTGGAGCAGGGTCCTACAATGAGCAGTTCTTC | NA | NA | TRBJ2-1 | TRBV2
CASSLDGSAADTQYF | TGTGCCAGCAGCTTAGACGGGAGCGCGGCAGATACGCAGTATTTT | NA | NA | TRBJ2-3 | TRBV7-2
CARKQRFHEKLFF | TGTGCCAGAAAACAGAGATTTCATGAAAAACTGTTTTTT | NA | NA | TRBJ1-4 | TRBV21-1
CASSQERQGGAEAFF | TGCGCCAGCAGCCAAGAGAGGCAGGGAGGGGCTGAAGCTTTCTTT | NA | NA | TRBJ1-1 | TRBV4-1
CASSLAASGRLYNEQFF | TGTGCCAGCAGCTTAGCCGCTAGCGGGAGGCTATACAATGAGCAGTTCTTC | TRBD2 | NA | TRBJ2-1 | TRBV7-2
CASSPRTGGQPQHF | TGTGCCAGCAGCCCACGGACAGGAGGCCAGCCCCAGCATTTT | TRBD1 | NA | TRBJ1-5 | TRBV7-2
CASSPARQTGSETQYF | TGTGCCAGCAGTCCGGCCCGTCAGACAGGTTCGGAGACCCAGTACTTC | NA | NA | TRBJ2-5 | TRBV27
CASSRTGVTDEQFF | TGTGCCAGTAGTAGGACAGGGGTTACGGATGAGCAGTTCTTC | TRBD1 | once | TRBJ2-1 | TRBV19
CASSLTGGAGTQPQHF | TGTGCCAGCAGTCTCACAGGGGGCGCTGGGACTCAGCCCCAGCATTTT | TRBD1 | NA | TRBJ1-5 | TRBV28
CASSARNQGGQPQHF | TGTGCCAGTAGTGCGAGAAACCAGGGAGGTCAGCCCCAGCATTTT | NA | NA | TRBJ1-5 | TRBV19
CASSEAQGAFEKLFF | TGTGCCAGCAGTGAAGCCCAGGGGGCTTTTGAAAAACTGTTTTTT | TRBD1 | once | TRBJ1-4 | TRBV6-1
CASSFSQYTEAFF | TGTGCCAGCAGCTTTTCTCAGTACACTGAAGCTTTCTTT | NA | NA | TRBJ1-1 | TRBV7-3
CATSDPGQGGYEQYF | TGTGCCACCAGTGATCCCGGACAGGGAGGTTACGAGCAGTACTTC | TRBD1 | NA | TRBJ2-7 | TRBV24-1
CAISDTGSPSSYEQYF | TGTGCCATCAGTGATACCGGGAGCCCGAGCTCCTACGAGCAGTACTTC | NA | NA | TRBJ2-7 | TRBV10-3
CASRDVVPGELFF | TGTGCCAGCCGCGATGTGGTCCCCGGGGAGCTGTTTTTT | NA | NA | TRBJ2-2 | TRBV10-3
CASSEARGPNQPQHF | TGTGCCAGCAGTGAAGCGCGGGGACCCAATCAGCCCCAGCATTTT | NA | NA | TRBJ1-5 | TRBV2
CASSHGLAGETQYF | TGTGCCAGCAGCCACGGGCTAGCCGGCGAGACCCAGTACTTC | NA | NA | TRBJ2-5 | TRBV6-5
CASSLLVSGNTIYF | TGTGCCAGCAGCTTGCTAGTCTCTGGAAACACCATATATTTT | NA | NA | TRBJ1-3 | TRBV7-9
CASSNRLAANTGELFF | TGTGCCAGCAGCAATAGACTAGCAGCGAACACCGGGGAGCTGTTTTTT | TRBD2 | NA | TRBJ2-2 | TRBV19
CASSRRAGGYEQFF | TGTGCCAGCAGCCGCCGGGCGGGAGGGTATGAGCAGTTCTTC | TRBD2 | NA | TRBJ2-1 | TRBV7-2